These 11 T cell receptor beta chains came from one sample sequenced in a study of T cell responses to AZD1222 COVID-19 vaccine. The assay was immunoSEQ multiplex PCR, and TCRdb's table has in-frame clones only and misses some. The sample records roughly 170,000 clones, 90% to 95% being singletons. This sample comprised peripheral blood, obtained on day 0 of AZD1222 vaccination. Every receptor here comes from an adult in good health.

The chain's CDR3 is CATSDGGSPFYGYTF. The CDR3 region has the DNA TGTGCCACCAGTGACGGAGGCAGCCCCTTCTATGGCTACACCTTC. This rearrangement joins TRBV24-1 to TRBJ1-2; D remains ambiguous. The CDR3 has 15 amino acids. Looked up from germline, CDR1 is KGHDR and CDR2 is SFDVKD. V lost 4 bases and J 4 bases, leaving 15 bases between the germline ends.

V gene TRBV5-1 combines with J gene TRBJ2-2; either TRBD1 or TRBD2 may fit D (5 bases each). There are 15 residues in the CDR3. The V and J ends lost 4 bases and 4 bases respectively, with 14 bases between them. CDR1 SGHRS and CDR2 YFSETQ come from the germline V gene. The CDR3 DNA follows: TGCGCCAGCAGCCCTGAGGGGCCGGGCACCGGGGAGCTGTTTTTT. Amino acids: CASSPEGPGTGELFF.

This chain uses TRBV6-5 with TRBJ1-3; unclear D gene. V shed 7 bases and J shed 4 bases, with 14 bases lying between them. Per germline, CDR1 MNHEY and CDR2 SVGAGI. This CDR3 comprises 14 residues. The CDR3 reads CASKWAEEGNTIYF. Here the CDR3 DNA reads TGTGCCAGCAAGTGGGCAGAAGAGGGAAACACCATATATTTT.

The chain uses TRBV7-9 and TRBJ2-3; TRBD1 aligns across 8 bases. CDR1 and CDR2 (germline): SEHNR, FQNEAQ (reference sequence). This CDR3 has 17 residues. J gave up 4 bases and V 5 bases, and 14 bases lay outside the gene matches. CDR3 nucleotides: TGTGCCAGCAGCCCTCCTTGGACAGGGAGAAGAGCAGATACGCAGTATTTT. Translating it yields CASSPPWTGRRADTQYF.

The chain uses TRBV30 and TRBJ1-6, with D perhaps matching TRBD1 (6 bases). The V end was cut by 4 bases, the J end by 5 bases, with 9 bases between. Per the germline V gene, CDR1 is GTSNPN and CDR2 is SVGIG (reference sequence). This CDR3 is built from 13 residues. DNA for the CDR3: TGTGCCTGGAATGGGGGCCATAATTCACCCCTCCACTTT. Its translation is CAWNGGHNSPLHF. The full variable domain, in which reference TRBV30 and TRBJ1-6 provide the parts outside the CDR3, is SQTIHQWPATLVQPVGSPLSLECTVEGTSNPNLYWYRQAAGRGLQLLFYSVGIGQISSEVPQNLSASRPQDRQFILSSKKLLLSDSGFYLCAWNGGHNSPLHFGNGTRLTVT.

The V call is TRBV30, the J call TRBJ2-2, with 8 bases aligning to TRBD1. This CDR3 is 14 amino acids long. V trimming: 3 bases; J trimming: 5 bases; junction bases outside the gene matches: 5. The V gene's germline CDR1 is GTSNPN and CDR2 SVGIG (reference sequence). The CDR3 here is CAWRRQGYTGELFF. The CDR3 nucleotides read TGTGCCTGGAGGCGACAGGGGTATACCGGGGAGCTGTTTTTT.

This chain joins TRBV2 and TRBJ1-4; 7 nucleotides align to TRBD1. This CDR3 spans 14 amino acids. V gave up 5 bases and J gave up 8 bases; unmatched junction bases: 8. Germline V lookup: CDR1 SNHLY, CDR2 FYNNEI. The CDR3 DNA follows: TGTGCCAGCAGTTTTGCTGGACAGGACGAAAAACTGTTTTTT. It translates to CASSFAGQDEKLFF.

The chain has TRBV28 and TRBJ2-2, with TRBD2 matching 12 bases. CDR1 MDHEN and CDR2 SYDVKM come from the germline V gene. The CDR3 runs 18 residues. Unmatched junction bases numbered 10, after V lost 3 bases and J lost 5 bases. The CDR3 nucleotides are TGTGCCAGCAGTTTTTTGACCGGGACTAGCGGGCCTACCGGGGAGCTGTTTTTT. It is translated as CASSFLTGTSGPTGELFF.

The DNA for the CDR3 is TGCGCCAGCAGCCCACTACCTGGGGGTTTCGAACGGGTGTTGTACAATGAGCAGTTCTTC. It is translated as CASSPLPGGFERVLYNEQFF. The J gene is TRBJ2-1, the V gene TRBV4-1; either TRBD1 or TRBD2 may supply D (5 bases each). Looked up from germline, CDR1 is MGHRA and CDR2 is YSYEKL. The CDR3 runs to 20 residues. Trimming took off 4 bases at V and 4 bases at J, with 29 bases between the two ends.

This clone was seen only a few times. The V call is TRBV7-9, the J call TRBJ1-1; a weak D match, TRBD1 (6 bases). Trimming cost V 5 bases and J 8 bases, with 24 bases left between them. The CDR3 extends over 16 amino acids. Per the germline V gene, CDR1 is SEHNR and CDR2 is FQNEAQ (reference sequence). The DNA of the CDR3 is TGTGCCAGCAGCGTGGCAGGGAGACAGGACCACCGAGAAGCTTTCTTT. As protein: CASSVAGRQDHREAFF.

The chain is built from TRBV27 and TRBJ1-1; D remains ambiguous. This CDR3 has 18 residues. V lost 3 bases to trimming and J lost 0 bases, with 20 bases between them. Germline V gene lookup returns CDR1 MNHEY and CDR2 SMNVEV (reference sequence). CDR3 amino acids: CASSFASASGIMNTEAFF. The CDR3 DNA reads TGTGCCAGCAGTTTCGCGTCGGCGTCAGGCATTATGAACACTGAAGCTTTCTTT.